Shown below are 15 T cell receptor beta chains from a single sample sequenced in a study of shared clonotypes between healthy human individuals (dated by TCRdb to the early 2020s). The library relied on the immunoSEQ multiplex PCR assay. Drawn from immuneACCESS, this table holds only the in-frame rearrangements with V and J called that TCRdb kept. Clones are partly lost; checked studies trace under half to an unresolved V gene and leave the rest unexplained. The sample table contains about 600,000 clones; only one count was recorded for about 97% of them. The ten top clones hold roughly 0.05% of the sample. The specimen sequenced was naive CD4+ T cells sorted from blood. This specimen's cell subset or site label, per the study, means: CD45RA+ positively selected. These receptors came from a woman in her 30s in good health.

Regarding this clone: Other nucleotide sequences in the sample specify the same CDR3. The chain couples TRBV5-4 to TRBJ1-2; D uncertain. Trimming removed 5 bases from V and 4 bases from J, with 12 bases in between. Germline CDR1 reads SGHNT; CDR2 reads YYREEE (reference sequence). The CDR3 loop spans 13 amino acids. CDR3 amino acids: CASSLWGGYGYTF. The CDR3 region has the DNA TGTGCCAGCAGTTTGTGGGGAGGCTATGGCTACACCTTC.

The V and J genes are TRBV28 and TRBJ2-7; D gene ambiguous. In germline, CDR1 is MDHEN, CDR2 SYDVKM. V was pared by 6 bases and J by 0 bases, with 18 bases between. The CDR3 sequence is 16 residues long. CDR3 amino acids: CASSTERGRFSYEQYF. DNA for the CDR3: TGTGCCAGCAGCACCGAGCGTGGGCGCTTCTCCTACGAGCAGTACTTC.

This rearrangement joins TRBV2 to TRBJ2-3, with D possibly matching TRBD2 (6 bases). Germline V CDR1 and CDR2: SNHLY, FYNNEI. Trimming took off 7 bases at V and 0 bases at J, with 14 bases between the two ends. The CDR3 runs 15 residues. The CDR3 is CASISSGTSTDTQYF. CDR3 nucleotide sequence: TGTGCCAGCATTAGTAGCGGAACTAGCACAGATACGCAGTATTTT. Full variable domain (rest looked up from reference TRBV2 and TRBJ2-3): EPEVTQTPSHQVTQMGQEVILRCVPISNHLYFYWYRQILGQKVEFLVSFYNNEISEKSEIFDDQFSVERPDGSNFTLKIRSTKLEDSAMYFCASISSGTSTDTQYFGPGTRLTVL.

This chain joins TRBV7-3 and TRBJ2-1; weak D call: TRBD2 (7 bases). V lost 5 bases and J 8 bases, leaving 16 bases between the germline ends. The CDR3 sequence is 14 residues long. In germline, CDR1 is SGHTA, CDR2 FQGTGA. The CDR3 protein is CASSKLGGADEQFF. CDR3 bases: TGTGCCAGCAGCAAACTAGGGGGGGCCGATGAGCAGTTCTTC.

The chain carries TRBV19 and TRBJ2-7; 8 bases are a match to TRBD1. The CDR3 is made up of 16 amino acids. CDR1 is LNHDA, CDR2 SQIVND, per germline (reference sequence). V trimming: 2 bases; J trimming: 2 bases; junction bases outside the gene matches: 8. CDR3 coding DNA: TGTGCCAGTAGTATAATACCCGGGACAGGCACCTACGAGCAGTACTTC. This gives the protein CASSIIPGTGTYEQYF.

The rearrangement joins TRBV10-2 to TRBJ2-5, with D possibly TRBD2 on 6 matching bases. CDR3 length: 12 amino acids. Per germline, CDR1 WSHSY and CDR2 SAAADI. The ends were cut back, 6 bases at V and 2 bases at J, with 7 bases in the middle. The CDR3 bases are TGCGCCAGCAGGGCGGGACAAGAGACCCAGTACTTC. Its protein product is CASRAGQETQYF.

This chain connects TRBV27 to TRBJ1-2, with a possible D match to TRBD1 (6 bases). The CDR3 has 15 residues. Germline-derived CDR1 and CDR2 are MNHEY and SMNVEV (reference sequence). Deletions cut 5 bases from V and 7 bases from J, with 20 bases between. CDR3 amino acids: CASSPTQGSFFGYTF. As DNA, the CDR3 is TGTGCCAGCAGTCCTACACAGGGTTCGTTCTTTGGCTACACCTTC.

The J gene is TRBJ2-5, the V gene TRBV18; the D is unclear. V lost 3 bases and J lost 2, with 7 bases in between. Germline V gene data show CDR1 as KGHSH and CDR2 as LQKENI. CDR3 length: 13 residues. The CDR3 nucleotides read TGTGCCAGCTCACCTACTCTACAAGAGACCCAGTACTTC. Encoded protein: CASSPTLQETQYF. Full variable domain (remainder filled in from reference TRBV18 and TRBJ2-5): NAGVMQNPRHLVRRRGQEARLRCSPMKGHSHVYWYRQLPEEGLKFMVYLQKENIIDESGMPKERFSAEFPKEGPSILRIQQVVRGDSAAYFCASSPTLQETQYFGPGTRLLVL.

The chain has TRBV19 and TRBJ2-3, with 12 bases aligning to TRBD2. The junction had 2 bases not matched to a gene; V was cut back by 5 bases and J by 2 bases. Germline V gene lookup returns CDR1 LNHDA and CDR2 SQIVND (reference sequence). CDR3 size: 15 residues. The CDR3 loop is CASSGLAGTTDTQYF. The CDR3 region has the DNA TGTGCCAGTAGTGGACTAGCGGGAACCACAGATACGCAGTATTTT. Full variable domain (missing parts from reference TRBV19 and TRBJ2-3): DGGITQSPKYLFRKEGQNVTLSCEQNLNHDAMYWYRQDPGQGLRLIYYSQIVNDFQKGDIAEGYSVSREKKESFPLTVTSAQKNPTAFYLCASSGLAGTTDTQYFGPGTRLTVL.

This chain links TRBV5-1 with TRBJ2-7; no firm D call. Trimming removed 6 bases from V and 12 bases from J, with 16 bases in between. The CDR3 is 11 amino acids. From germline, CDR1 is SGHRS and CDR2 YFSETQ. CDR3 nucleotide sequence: TGCGCCAGCACTGACTCTCATCGCCTGTACTTC. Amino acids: CASTDSHRLYF. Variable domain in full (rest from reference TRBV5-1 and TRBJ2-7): KAGVTQTPRYLIKTRGQQVTLSCSPISGHRSVSWYQQTPGQGLQFLFEYFSETQRNKGNFPGRFSGRQFSNSRSEMNVSTLELGDSALYLCASTDSHRLYFGPGTRLTVT.

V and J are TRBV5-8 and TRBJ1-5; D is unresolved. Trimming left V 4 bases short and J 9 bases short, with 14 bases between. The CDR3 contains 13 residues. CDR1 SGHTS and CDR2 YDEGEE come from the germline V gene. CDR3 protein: CASSRDKELPQHF. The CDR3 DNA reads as TGTGCCAGCAGCCGTGACAAGGAGCTGCCCCAGCATTTT. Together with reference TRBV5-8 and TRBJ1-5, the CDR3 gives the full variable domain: EAGVTQSPTHLIKTRGQQATLRCSPISGHTSVYWYQQALGLGLQFLLWYDEGEERNRGNFPPRFSGRQFPNYSSELNVNALELEDSALYLCASSRDKELPQHFGDGTRLSIL.

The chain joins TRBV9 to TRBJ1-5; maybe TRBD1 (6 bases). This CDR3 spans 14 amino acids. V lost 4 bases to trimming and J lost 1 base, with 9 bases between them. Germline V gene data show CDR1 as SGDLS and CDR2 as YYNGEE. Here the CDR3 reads CASSRGHSNQPQHF. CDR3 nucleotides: TGTGCCAGCAGCCGGGGACACAGCAATCAGCCCCAGCATTTT.

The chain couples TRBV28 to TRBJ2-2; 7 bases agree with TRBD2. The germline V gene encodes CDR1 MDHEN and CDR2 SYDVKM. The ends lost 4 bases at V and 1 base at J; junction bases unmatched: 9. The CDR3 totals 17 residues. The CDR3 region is CASSSGRAYKNTGELFF. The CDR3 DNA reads TGTGCCAGCAGTTCTGGGAGGGCCTATAAGAACACCGGGGAGCTGTTTTTT.

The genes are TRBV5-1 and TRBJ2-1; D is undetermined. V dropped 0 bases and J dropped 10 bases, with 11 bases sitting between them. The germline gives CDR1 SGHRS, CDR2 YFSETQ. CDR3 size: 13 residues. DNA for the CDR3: TGCGCCAGCAGCTTGGCCGAGCTGGCGGAGCAGTTCTTC. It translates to CASSLAELAEQFF.

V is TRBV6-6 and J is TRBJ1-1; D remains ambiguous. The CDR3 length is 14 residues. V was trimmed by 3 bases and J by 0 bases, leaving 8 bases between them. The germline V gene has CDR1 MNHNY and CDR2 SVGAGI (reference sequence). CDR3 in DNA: TGTGCCAGCAGTTATTCGCAGGTGAACACTGAAGCTTTCTTT. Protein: CASSYSQVNTEAFF.